One sample yielded the 31 T cell receptor beta chains listed below, sequenced in a study of memory B cells and T cells in multiple sclerosis (dated by TCRdb to the late 2010s). Antigens of these TCRs are unknown. The library relied on the immunoSEQ multiplex PCR assay. TCRdb retrieved this table from immuneACCESS and kept in-frame rearrangements only. Not all clones are present; in checked studies, unresolved V genes account for under half, and no reason is known for the remainder. The sample table records 9,000 to 15,000 clones; just under 85% of these occur just once. The ten largest clonotypes hold less than 3.5% of the sample. Autoproliferating (CFSEdim) and non-proliferating (CFSEhi) T cell fractions were sequenced separately after stimulus-free culture of CFSE-labeled PBMCs. Altogether, roughly 50 million CFSE-labeled PBMCs were kept in culture for about seven days with no stimulus, after which the replicate wells were combined.

The sequencing input was PBMCs from blood kept in culture. All receptors derive from a human donor with multiple sclerosis.

The chain employs TRBV11-2 and TRBJ2-5; D not resolved. Trimming shortened V by 5 bases and J by 10 bases, and 11 bases separated the two germline ends. This CDR3 comprises 11 residues. CDR1 is SGHAT, CDR2 FQNNGV, per germline. CDR3 region: CASSPGVDQYF. The CDR3 region has the DNA TGTGCCAGCAGCCCCGGTGTAGACCAGTACTTC.

The chain combines TRBV4-1 with TRBJ1-1; no reliable D call. Per the germline V gene, CDR1 is MGHRA and CDR2 is YSYEKL. The CDR3 is 14 residues long. Deletions cut 0 bases from V and 1 base from J, with 6 bases between. CDR3 coding DNA: TGCGCCAGCAGCCAAGAGGCGAGGAACACTGAAGCTTTCTTT. Translated, it gives CASSQEARNTEAFF.

The chain is built from TRBV6-5 and TRBJ1-4, with D tentatively TRBD1 (6 bases). Germline-derived CDR1 and CDR2 are MNHEY and SVGAGI. The CDR3 contains 15 residues. V was trimmed by 6 bases and J by 5 bases, leaving 16 bases between them. The CDR3 coding sequence is TGTGCCAGCAGGGGGGGGTACAGGGAGAATGAAAAACTGTTTTTT. Its protein product is CASRGGYRENEKLFF.

V usage is TRBV5-1 and J usage is TRBJ2-3; TRBD1 agrees at 9 bases. V shed 4 bases, J shed 5 bases, and the junction held 8 bases outside the gene matches. Germline assignment: CDR1 SGHRS and CDR2 YFSETQ. CDR3 size: 15 residues. The CDR3: CASSTGTGREDTQYF. The CDR3 DNA follows: TGCGCCAGCAGCACTGGGACAGGGAGAGAAGATACGCAGTATTTT.

The rearrangement uses TRBV6-6 and TRBJ2-7; D might be TRBD1 (6 bases). Trimming left V 2 bases short and J 7 bases short, with 12 bases between. The CDR3 extends over 13 amino acids. Germline values: CDR1 MNHNY, CDR2 SVGAGI (reference sequence). CDR3 DNA sequence: TGTGCCAGCAGTTACGCGACAGGTGGGGAGCAGTACTTC. This gives the protein CASSYATGGEQYF.

The gene calls are TRBV19 and TRBJ2-7, with 8 bases fitting TRBD1. Germline CDR1 and CDR2: LNHDA and SQIVND (reference sequence). The CDR3 is made up of 15 amino acids. Losses at the gene ends were 7 bases for V and 3 bases for J; bases not matched to a gene: 11. CDR3 sequence: CASKIQGEGVYEQYF. In DNA form, the CDR3 reads TGTGCCAGTAAAATACAGGGGGAAGGAGTCTACGAGCAGTACTTC.

In this sample, this clone turned up once. J is TRBJ2-5 and V is TRBV5-1; 7 bases map to TRBD2. CDR3 size: 13 residues. The V gene's germline CDR1 is SGHRS and CDR2 YFSETQ. The junction had 2 bases not matched to a gene; V was cut back by 4 bases and J by 2 bases. The CDR3 is CASSPGLQETQYF. CDR3 coding DNA: TGCGCCAGCAGCCCGGGACTACAAGAGACCCAGTACTTC.

The V and J genes are TRBV15 and TRBJ1-1; 7 nucleotides match TRBD1. The CDR3 sequence is 15 residues long. The ends lost 0 bases at V and 1 base at J; junction bases unmatched: 2. CDR1 and CDR2 from the germline V gene are LNHNV and YYDKDF (reference sequence). Here the CDR3 reads CATSREGDRNTEAFF. The CDR3 DNA reads as TGTGCCACCAGCAGAGAAGGGGACAGGAACACTGAAGCTTTCTTT.

The CDR3 nucleotides read TGTGCCAGCAGTGAACGGGAGACAGATACGCAGTATTTT. It specifies CASSERETDTQYF. The chain recombines TRBV6-4 with TRBJ2-3, with D possibly matching TRBD2 (6 bases). CDR1 and CDR2 (germline): MRHNA, SNTAGT. This CDR3 is 13 amino acids long. V shed 3 bases and J shed 3 bases, with 7 bases lying between them.

This clone came up a few times. The rearrangement links TRBV19 to TRBJ2-2; D remains ambiguous. CDR1 and CDR2 from the germline V gene are LNHDA and SQIVND (reference sequence). V dropped 8 bases and J dropped 7 bases, with 11 bases sitting between them. The CDR3 covers 12 residues. The DNA for the CDR3 is TGTGCCAGTGCCCCCGGGTTCGGGGAGCTGTTTTTT. Translated: CASAPGFGELFF.

The chain has TRBV27 and TRBJ2-3, with 10 nucleotides matching TRBD2. CDR1 is MNHEY and CDR2 is SMNVEV in the germline V gene (reference sequence). This CDR3 comprises 15 residues. Unmatched junction bases numbered 7, after V lost 3 bases and J lost 7 bases. The CDR3: CASSLKAGGGNTQYF. In nucleotides, the CDR3 is TGTGCCAGCAGTTTGAAAGCGGGAGGGGGAAATACGCAGTATTTT.

In this sample, this clone turned up once. The chain carries TRBV19 and TRBJ1-5, with a weak D call TRBD1 (5 bases). CDR3 size: 12 residues. Germline V CDR1 and CDR2: LNHDA, SQIVND (reference sequence). Trimming shortened V by 6 bases and J by 4 bases, and 7 bases separated the two germline ends. The CDR3 loop is CASRTVNQPQHF. DNA for the CDR3: TGTGCCAGTAGGACAGTTAATCAGCCCCAGCATTTT. Full variable domain (rest looked up from reference TRBV19 and TRBJ1-5): DGGITQSPKYLFRKEGQNVTLSCEQNLNHDAMYWYRQDPGQGLRLIYYSQIVNDFQKGDIAEGYSVSREKKESFPLTVTSAQKNPTAFYLCASRTVNQPQHFGDGTRLSIL.

The genes are TRBV5-1 and TRBJ2-2, with D perhaps TRBD1 (6 bases). This CDR3 is 16 amino acids long. Germline V gene sequence: CDR1 SGHRS, CDR2 YFSETQ. The V and J ends lost 4 bases and 0 bases respectively, with 13 bases between them. CDR3 in DNA: TGCGCCAGCAGCCAAACAGGGCTTTCGAACACCGGGGAGCTGTTTTTT. Its protein is CASSQTGLSNTGELFF.

Only one count was recorded for this clone. This rearrangement joins TRBV11-2 to TRBJ2-3, with unresolved D. This CDR3 has 14 residues. The germline V and J ends were trimmed by 0 bases and 0 bases, with 4 bases remaining between them. Germline V gene lookup returns CDR1 SGHAT and CDR2 FQNNGV. Written as DNA, the CDR3 is TGTGCCAGCAGCTTAGACAGAAGCACAGATACGCAGTATTTT. This sequence encodes CASSLDRSTDTQYF. The full variable domain, its missing parts supplied by reference TRBV11-2 and TRBJ2-3, is EAGVAQSPRYKIIEKRQSVAFWCNPISGHATLYWYQQILGQGPKLLIQFQNNGVVDDSQLPKDRFSAERLKGVDSTLKIQPAKLEDSAVYLCASSLDRSTDTQYFGPGTRLTVL.

The chain uses TRBV11-2 and TRBJ1-4, with D hard to call. The CDR3 extends over 17 amino acids. CDR1 and CDR2 (germline): SGHAT, FQNNGV. Trimming took 0 bases from V and 6 from J, leaving 17 bases between them. The CDR3 sequence: CASSLDQAPRVDEKLFF. In DNA form, the CDR3 reads TGTGCCAGCAGCTTAGACCAGGCGCCGAGGGTGGATGAAAAACTGTTTTTT.

The chain combines TRBV9 with TRBJ2-3; D tentatively fits TRBD1 or TRBD2 (6 bases each). Germline CDR1 reads SGDLS; CDR2 reads YYNGEE. Trimming cost V 4 bases and J 2 bases, with 11 bases left between them. The CDR3 totals 14 residues. The CDR3 is CASSLGGTTDTQYF. For the CDR3, the DNA is TGTGCCAGCAGCCTAGGGGGGACCACAGATACGCAGTATTTT. The whole variable domain, remainder taken from reference TRBV9 and TRBJ2-3, is DSGVTQTPKHLITATGQRVTLRCSPRSGDLSVYWYQQSLDQGLQFLIQYYNGEERAKGNILERFSAQQFPDLHSELNLSSLELGDSALYFCASSLGGTTDTQYFGPGTRLTVL.

This clone has just one count. The chain joins TRBV7-9 to TRBJ2-1; D unresolved. The length of the CDR3 is 14 residues. Trimming shortened V by 1 base and J by 9 bases, and 13 bases separated the two germline ends. Germline V gives CDR1 SEHNR, CDR2 FQNEAQ (reference sequence). The CDR3 nucleotides are TGTGCCAGCAGCTTAGAGGTCGGTAGTAGTGAGCAGTTCTTC. Its protein product is CASSLEVGSSEQFF.

The J gene is TRBJ2-1, the V gene TRBV19; TRBD2 might be the D (6 bases). The CDR3 extends over 14 amino acids. Germline V gene sequence: CDR1 LNHDA, CDR2 SQIVND (reference sequence). Trimming stripped 9 bases from V and 5 bases from J, with 17 bases between. This chain's CDR3 is CARNSPRGNNEQFF. The CDR3 DNA reads TGTGCCAGAAATTCCCCTCGGGGGAACAATGAGCAGTTCTTC.

The chain combines TRBV6-5 with TRBJ2-4; 7 nucleotides agree with TRBD1. V shed 5 bases and J 0 bases; nucleotides not matched to a gene: 4. This CDR3 comprises 15 residues. Germline V gene lookup returns CDR1 MNHEY and CDR2 SVGAGI. The CDR3 nucleotides read TGTGCCAGCAGTCAATACAGGGGAGCCAAAAACATTCAGTACTTC. Its protein is CASSQYRGAKNIQYF.

In this sample, this clone turned up once. CDR3 nucleotide sequence: TGTGCCAGCAGCTTTCAAGTAGGTTTTAACTATGGCTACACCTTC. Amino acid sequence: CASSFQVGFNYGYTF. The chain carries TRBV7-9 and TRBJ1-2; D not certain. CDR3 length equals 15 residues. Trimming left V 3 bases short and J 1 base short, with 12 bases between. From germline, CDR1 is SEHNR and CDR2 FQNEAQ (reference sequence).

In DNA, the CDR3 is TGTGCCAGCAGGGACAGGGGTACCACCGGGGAGCTGTTTTTT. Protein: CASRDRGTTGELFF. The gene calls are TRBV6-1 and TRBJ2-2, with 9 positions matching TRBD1. The CDR3 extends over 14 amino acids. Trimming at V came to 6 bases and at J to 4 bases, leaving 3 bases not matched to a gene. The germline V gene has CDR1 MNHNS and CDR2 SASEGT.

The V gene is TRBV6-5, the J gene TRBJ1-4; D is unresolved. Deletions cut 2 bases from V and 7 bases from J, with 11 bases between. Germline V gene sequence: CDR1 MNHEY, CDR2 SVGAGI. CDR3 size: 14 residues. The CDR3 DNA is TGTGCCAGCAGTTACGGACGGGTGGGTGAAAAACTGTTTTTT. It specifies CASSYGRVGEKLFF.

The table lists this clone with a count of one. The genes are TRBV4-2 and TRBJ1-5; TRBD1 aligns across 12 bases. In germline, CDR1 is LGHNA, CDR2 YNFKEQ. The junction had 7 bases not matched to a gene; V was cut back by 2 bases and J by 2 bases. The length of the CDR3 is 18 residues. Here the CDR3 reads CASSQFSGTGGRNQPQHF. The CDR3 bases are TGTGCCAGCAGCCAATTTTCCGGGACAGGGGGCCGCAATCAGCCCCAGCATTTT.

This chain connects TRBV15 to TRBJ2-1, with D maybe TRBD2 (7 bases). Trimming shortened V by 3 bases and J by 2 bases, and 8 bases separated the two germline ends. The CDR3 spans 14 residues. CDR1 and CDR2 from the germline V gene are LNHNV and YYDKDF (reference sequence). The DNA of the CDR3 is TGTGCCACCAGCAGGGGGGGGCCCTACAATGAGCAGTTCTTC. Residues: CATSRGGPYNEQFF.

This sequence joins TRBV9 and TRBJ2-7, with D maybe TRBD2 (5 bases). CDR3 length equals 15 residues. Trimming took 4 bases from V and 0 from J, leaving 14 bases between them. Germline-derived CDR1 and CDR2 are SGDLS and YYNGEE. The CDR3 protein is CASSPLISASYEQYF. The DNA of the CDR3 is TGTGCCAGCAGCCCTCTGATTAGCGCCTCCTACGAGCAGTACTTC.

The chain uses TRBV4-1 and TRBJ1-1; D is unresolved. Trimming took off 4 bases at V and 0 bases at J, with 9 bases between the two ends. In germline, CDR1 is MGHRA, CDR2 YSYEKL. The CDR3 is 14 residues long. CDR3 in DNA: TGCGCCAGCAGCCCGAGATCAGTGAACACTGAAGCTTTCTTT. It specifies CASSPRSVNTEAFF.

The V call is TRBV29-1, the J call TRBJ2-5, with a possible D match to TRBD2 (6 bases). The end of the DNA aligns better with TRBJ2-7, so the J call may be wrong. Germline assignment: CDR1 SQVTM and CDR2 ANQGSEA. This CDR3 contains 15 residues. The CDR3 protein is CSVEEGAGPSYEQYF. The CDR3 region has the DNA TGCAGCGTTGAAGAAGGGGCGGGACCTTCCTACGAGCAGTACTTC.

This chain joins TRBV5-1 and TRBJ2-3; D may match TRBD1 or TRBD2 (6 bases each). Germline values: CDR1 SGHRS, CDR2 YFSETQ. The CDR3 runs to 16 residues. Trimming cost V 0 bases and J 0 bases, with 11 bases left between them. The CDR3 sequence: CASSLEGGGSTDTQYF. CDR3 in DNA: TGCGCCAGCAGCTTGGAGGGGGGCGGGAGCACAGATACGCAGTATTTT.

This clone was recorded only once. The chain joins TRBV19 to TRBJ2-7, with D perhaps being TRBD1 or TRBD2 (6 bases each). Germline V CDR1 and CDR2: LNHDA, SQIVND (reference sequence). V was cut by 7 bases and J by 4 bases, with 14 bases left in between. The CDR3 loop spans 13 amino acids. DNA of the CDR3: TGTGCCAGTACGGGGGCCCTACCTTACGAGCAGTACTTC. It encodes CASTGALPYEQYF.

The chain joins TRBV9 to TRBJ2-2, with D perhaps TRBD2 (7 bases). V lost 5 bases to trimming and J lost 5 bases, with 16 bases between them. CDR3 length: 15 residues. Germline V gene data show CDR1 as SGDLS and CDR2 as YYNGEE. The CDR3 DNA reads TGTGCCAGCAGTCTCCGGGGGGCTCATACCGGGGAGCTGTTTTTT. This encodes CASSLRGAHTGELFF. Full variable domain (rest looked up from reference TRBV9 and TRBJ2-2): DSGVTQTPKHLITATGQRVTLRCSPRSGDLSVYWYQQSLDQGLQFLIQYYNGEERAKGNILERFSAQQFPDLHSELNLSSLELGDSALYFCASSLRGAHTGELFFGEGSRLTVL.

V is TRBV10-1 and J is TRBJ2-3, with D perhaps TRBD2 (6 bases). The V gene lost 8 bases and the J gene lost 2 bases, with 11 bases spanning the gap. The CDR3 is 13 residues long. Germline V CDR1 and CDR2: WNHNN, SYGVQD (reference sequence). CDR3 protein: CASSAGFTDTQYF. The CDR3 DNA reads TGCGCCAGCTCTGCGGGATTCACAGATACGCAGTATTTT.